These 6 T cell receptor beta chains were sequenced from one sample in a study of T cells in Graves' hyperthyroidism and ophthalmopathy. Amplification of TCR beta CDR3 regions was performed using RNA transcripts as template. The HTBI primer set served for first-round RT-PCR of the TCR CDR3. TCRdb processed the multiplex PCR reads anew with MiXCR; each CDR3 protein has one entry. The data hold a few hundred thousand distinct CDR3 sequences, with around 46% observed a single time. The material sequenced was peripheral blood or thyroid tissue (not recorded which). All receptors come from an adult woman with Graves' disease, either hyperthyroidism or ophthalmopathy (not recorded which).

The CDR3 region is CSARSARDSRSNQPQHF. Here the CDR3 DNA reads TGCAGTGCTAGAAGCGCCCGGGACTCACGGAGCAATCAGCCCCAGCATTTT. This chain connects TRBV20-1 to TRBJ1-5, with D maybe TRBD1 (5 bases). This CDR3 spans 17 amino acids. Germline-derived CDR1 and CDR2 are DFQATT and SNEGSKA (reference sequence). Trimming pared 2 bases from V and 1 base from J, leaving 18 bases between.

The J gene is TRBJ2-5, the V gene TRBV10-3; TRBD1 might be the D (5 bases). The CDR3 has 14 residues. The germline V gene has CDR1 ENHRY and CDR2 SYGVKD. V lost 6 bases and J 5 bases, leaving 16 bases between the germline ends. In DNA, the CDR3 is TGTGCCATCAGAAACAAGGGGATGATGGAGACCCAGTACTTC. It encodes CAIRNKGMMETQYF.

Details on this clonotype: This may arise from a read error, as a much more abundant clone is one base away. This chain links TRBV6-5 with TRBJ1-2, with D possibly TRBD1 on 5 matching bases. Germline V gives CDR1 MNHEY, CDR2 SVGAGI. The CDR3 has 17 amino acids. The CDR3 DNA is TGTGCCGGCAGTTACTCAGTAGGGGCGGAAGCTAACTATGGCTACACCTTC. Encoded protein: CAGSYSVGAEANYGYTF.

V and J are TRBV19 and TRBJ2-7, with D possibly being TRBD1 (6 bases). The CDR3 contains 16 residues. The germline V gene encodes CDR1 LNHDA and CDR2 SQIVND (reference sequence). Trimming cost V 1 base and J 7 bases, with 20 bases left between them. CDR3 DNA: TGTGCCAGTAGTATAGGACAGGATCTACGGGTTTGGGAGCAGTACTTC. It translates to CASSIGQDLRVWEQYF.

The gene calls are TRBV7-9 and TRBJ2-7, with TRBD2 matching over 7 bases. CDR1 and CDR2 from the germline V gene are SEHNR and FQNEAQ (reference sequence). This CDR3 region has 14 residues. The trim removed 10 bases at V and 0 bases at J, leaving 9 bases unmatched. CDR3 coding DNA: TGTGCCACTCGTGAAGCGGGGAGCTCCTACGAGCAGTACTTC. This codes for CATREAGSSYEQYF. Variable domain in full (rest from reference TRBV7-9 and TRBJ2-7): DTGVSQNPRHKITKRGQNVTFRCDPISEHNRLYWYRQTLGQGPEFLTYFQNEAQLEKSRLLSDRFSAERPKGSFSTLEIQRTEQGDSAMYLCATREAGSSYEQYFGPGTRLTVT.

The V and J genes are TRBV29-1 and TRBJ2-5; D gene unclear. V lost 4 bases, J lost 2 bases, and 11 bases lay in between. The V gene's germline CDR1 is SQVTM and CDR2 ANQGSEA. The CDR3 contains 13 residues. The CDR3 DNA sequence: TGCAGCGTTGGGGATCAGCTACAAGAGACCCAGTACTTC. Amino acids: CSVGDQLQETQYF. Supplemented by reference TRBV29-1 and TRBJ2-5, the full variable domain reads SAVISQKPSRDICQRGTSLTIQCQVDSQVTMMFWYRQQPGQSLTLIATANQGSEATYESGFVIDKFPISRPNLTFSTLTVSNMSPEDSSIYLCSVGDQLQETQYFGPGTRLLVL.